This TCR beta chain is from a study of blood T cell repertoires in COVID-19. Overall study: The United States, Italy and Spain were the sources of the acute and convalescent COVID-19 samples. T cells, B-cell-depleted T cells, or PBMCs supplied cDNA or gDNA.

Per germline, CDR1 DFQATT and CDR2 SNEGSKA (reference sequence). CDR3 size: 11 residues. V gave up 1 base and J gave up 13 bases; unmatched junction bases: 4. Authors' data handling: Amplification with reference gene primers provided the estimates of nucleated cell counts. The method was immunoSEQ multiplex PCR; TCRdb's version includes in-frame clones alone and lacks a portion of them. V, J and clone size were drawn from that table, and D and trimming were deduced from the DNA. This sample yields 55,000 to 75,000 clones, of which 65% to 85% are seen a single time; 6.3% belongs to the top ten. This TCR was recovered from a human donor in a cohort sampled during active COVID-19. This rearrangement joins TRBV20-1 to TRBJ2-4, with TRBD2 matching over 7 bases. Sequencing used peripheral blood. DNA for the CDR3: TGCAGTGCTAGAGCCCCGGGGGGACAGTACTTC. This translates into CSARAPGGQYF.